The subject of this entry is one TCR beta chain. This record belongs to a study of somatic mutations in cytotoxic T cells in rheumatoid arthritis. The repertoire was sequenced with immunoSEQ multiplex PCR; TCRdb's copy has only in-frame clones and lacks some. The sample includes about 33,000 clones, under 85% of them seen just once. This CDR3 region has 13 residues. Trimming stripped 2 bases from V and 4 bases from J, with 8 bases between. Germline CDR1 is MGHDK and CDR2 is SYGVNS. Specimen: CD8+ T cells sorted from blood. The source is a man aged 40-49 years in good health. The J gene is TRBJ1-2, the V gene TRBV25-1; D not certain. The CDR3 DNA reads as TGTGCCAGCAGTGAACTCGGATCCTATGGCTACACCTTC. As protein: CASSELGSYGYTF.